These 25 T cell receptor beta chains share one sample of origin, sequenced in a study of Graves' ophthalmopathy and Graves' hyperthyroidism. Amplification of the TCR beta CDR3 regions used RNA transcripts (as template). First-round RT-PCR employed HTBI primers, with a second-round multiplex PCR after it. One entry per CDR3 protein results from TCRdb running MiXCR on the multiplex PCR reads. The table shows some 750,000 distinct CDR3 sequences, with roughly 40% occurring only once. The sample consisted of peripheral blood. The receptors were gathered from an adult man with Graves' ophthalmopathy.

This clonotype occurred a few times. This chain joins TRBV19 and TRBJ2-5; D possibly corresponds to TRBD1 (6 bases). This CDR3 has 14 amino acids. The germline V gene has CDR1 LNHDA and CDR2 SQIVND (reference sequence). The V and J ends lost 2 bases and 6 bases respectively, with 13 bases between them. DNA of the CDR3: TGTGCCAGTAGTATATCGACAGGTGGTCAGACCCAGTACTTC. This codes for CASSISTGGQTQYF.

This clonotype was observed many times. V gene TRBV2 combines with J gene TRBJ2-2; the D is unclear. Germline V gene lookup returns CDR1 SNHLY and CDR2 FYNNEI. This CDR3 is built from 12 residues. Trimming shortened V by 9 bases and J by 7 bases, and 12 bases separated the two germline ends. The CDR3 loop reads CASSDVHGELFF. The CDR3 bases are TGTGCCAGTTCGGATGTCCACGGGGAGCTGTTTTTT.

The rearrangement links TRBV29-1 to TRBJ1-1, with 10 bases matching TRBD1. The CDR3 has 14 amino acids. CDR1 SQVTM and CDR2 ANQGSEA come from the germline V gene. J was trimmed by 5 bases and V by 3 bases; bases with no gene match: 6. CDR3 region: CSVEGTGVHTEAFF. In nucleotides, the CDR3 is TGCAGCGTTGAGGGGACAGGGGTTCATACTGAAGCTTTCTTT.

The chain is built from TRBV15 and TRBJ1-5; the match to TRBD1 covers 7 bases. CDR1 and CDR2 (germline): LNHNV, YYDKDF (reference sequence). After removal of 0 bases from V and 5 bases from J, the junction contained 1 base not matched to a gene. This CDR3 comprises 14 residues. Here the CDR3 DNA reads TGTGCCACCAGCAGAGATACAGGGGATCAGCCCCAGCATTTT. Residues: CATSRDTGDQPQHF.

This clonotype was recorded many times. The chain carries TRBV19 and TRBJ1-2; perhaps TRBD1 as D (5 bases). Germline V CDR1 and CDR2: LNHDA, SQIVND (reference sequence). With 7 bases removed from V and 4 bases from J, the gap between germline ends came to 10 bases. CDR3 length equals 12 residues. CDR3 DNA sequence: TGTGCCAGTAACGGGGGAGGCTATGGCTACACCTTC. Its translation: CASNGGGYGYTF. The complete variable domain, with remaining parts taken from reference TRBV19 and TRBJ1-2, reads DGGITQSPKYLFRKEGQNVTLSCEQNLNHDAMYWYRQDPGQGLRLIYYSQIVNDFQKGDIAEGYSVSREKKESFPLTVTSAQKNPTAFYLCASNGGGYGYTFGSGTRLTVV.

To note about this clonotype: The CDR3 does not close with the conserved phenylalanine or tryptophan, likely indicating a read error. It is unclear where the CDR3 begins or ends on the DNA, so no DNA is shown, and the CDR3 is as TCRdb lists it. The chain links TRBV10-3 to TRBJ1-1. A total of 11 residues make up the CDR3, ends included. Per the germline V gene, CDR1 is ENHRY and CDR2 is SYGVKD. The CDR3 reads CAIRREGEADY.

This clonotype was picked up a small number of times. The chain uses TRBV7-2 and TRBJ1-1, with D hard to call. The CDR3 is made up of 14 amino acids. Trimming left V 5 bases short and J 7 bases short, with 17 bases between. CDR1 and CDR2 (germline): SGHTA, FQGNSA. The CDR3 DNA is TGTGCCAGCAGCCAACAAATAGGTGGTTATGAAGCTTTCTTT. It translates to CASSQQIGGYEAFF.

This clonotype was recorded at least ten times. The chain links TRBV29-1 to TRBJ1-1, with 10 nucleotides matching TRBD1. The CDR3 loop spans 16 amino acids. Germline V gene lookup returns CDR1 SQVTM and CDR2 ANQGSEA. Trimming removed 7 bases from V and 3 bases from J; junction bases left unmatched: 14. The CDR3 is CSAEKGTGVRHTEAFF. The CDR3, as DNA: TGCAGCGCCGAAAAGGGGACAGGGGTACGGCACACTGAAGCTTTCTTT.

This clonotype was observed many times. The CDR3 region has the DNA TGTGCCAGCACCGTGAAAGAGACCCAGTACTTC. This encodes CASTVKETQYF. V is TRBV7-8 and J is TRBJ2-5, with D hard to call. V was trimmed by 7 bases and J by 3 bases, leaving 6 bases between them. Germline V gene data show CDR1 as SGHVS and CDR2 as FQNEAQ. The CDR3 totals 11 residues.

The CDR3 nucleotides read TGTGCCAGCAGTTTTAGACCTGGGAACACTGAAGCTTTCTTT. Its protein product is CASSFRPGNTEAFF. This rearrangement joins TRBV7-9 to TRBJ1-1; D call uncertain. CDR1 and CDR2 (germline): SEHNR, FQNEAQ (reference sequence). This CDR3 region has 14 residues. With 6 bases removed from V and 1 base from J, the gap between germline ends came to 12 bases.

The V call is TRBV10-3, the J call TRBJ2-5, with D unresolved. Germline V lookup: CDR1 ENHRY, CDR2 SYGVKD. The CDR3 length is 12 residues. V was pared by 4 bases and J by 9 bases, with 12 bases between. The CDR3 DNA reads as TGTGCCATCAGTGTTGGCAGATCGGCCCAGTACTTC. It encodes CAISVGRSAQYF.

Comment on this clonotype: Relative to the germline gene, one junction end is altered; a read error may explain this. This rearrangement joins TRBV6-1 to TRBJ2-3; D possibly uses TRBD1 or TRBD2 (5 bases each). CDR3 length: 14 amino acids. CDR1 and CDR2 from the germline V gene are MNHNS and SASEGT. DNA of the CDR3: TGTGCCAGCAGTGCGGGGCCCGGCACAGAGACGCAGTATTTT. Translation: CASSAGPGTETQYF.

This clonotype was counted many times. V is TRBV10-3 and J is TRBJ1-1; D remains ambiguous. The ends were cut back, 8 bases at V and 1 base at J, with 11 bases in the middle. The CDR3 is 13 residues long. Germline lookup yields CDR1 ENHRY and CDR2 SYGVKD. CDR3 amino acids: CAIRTSQNTEAFF. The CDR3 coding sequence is TGTGCCATCCGGACCTCCCAGAACACTGAAGCTTTCTTT.

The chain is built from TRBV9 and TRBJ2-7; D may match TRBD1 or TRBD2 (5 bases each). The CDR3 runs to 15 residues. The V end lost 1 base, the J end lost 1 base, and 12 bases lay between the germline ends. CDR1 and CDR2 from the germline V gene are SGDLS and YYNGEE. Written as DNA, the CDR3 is TGTGCCAGCAGCGTATCTCGGGACGGTTCCTACGAGCAGTACTTC. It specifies CASSVSRDGSYEQYF.

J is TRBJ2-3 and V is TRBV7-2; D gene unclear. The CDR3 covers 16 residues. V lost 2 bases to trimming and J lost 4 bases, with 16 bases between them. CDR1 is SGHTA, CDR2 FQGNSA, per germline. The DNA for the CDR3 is TGTGCCAGCAGCTTATTAGTTTGGGCTCCCGCAGATACGCAGTATTTT. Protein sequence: CASSLLVWAPADTQYF.

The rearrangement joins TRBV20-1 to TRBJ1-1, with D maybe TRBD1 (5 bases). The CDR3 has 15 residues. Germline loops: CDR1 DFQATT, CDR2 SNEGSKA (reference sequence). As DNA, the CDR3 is TGCAGCGGGCCCTCCGGGGCGACATTGCACACTGAAGCTTTCTTT. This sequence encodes CSGPSGATLHTEAFF.

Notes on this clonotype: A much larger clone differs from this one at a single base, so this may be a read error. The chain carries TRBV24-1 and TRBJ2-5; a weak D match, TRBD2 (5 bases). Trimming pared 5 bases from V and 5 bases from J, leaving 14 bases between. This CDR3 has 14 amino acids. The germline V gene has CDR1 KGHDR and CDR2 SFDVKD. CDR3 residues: CATSVAGPEETQYF. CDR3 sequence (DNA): TGTGCCACCAGTGTGGCGGGCCCGGAGGAGACCCAGTACTTC.

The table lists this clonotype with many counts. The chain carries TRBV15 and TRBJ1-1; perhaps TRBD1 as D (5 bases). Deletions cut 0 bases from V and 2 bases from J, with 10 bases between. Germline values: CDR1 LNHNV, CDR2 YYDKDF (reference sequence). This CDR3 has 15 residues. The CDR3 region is CATSRDRGVNTEAFF. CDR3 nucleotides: TGTGCCACCAGCAGAGATCGGGGGGTCAACACTGAAGCTTTCTTT.

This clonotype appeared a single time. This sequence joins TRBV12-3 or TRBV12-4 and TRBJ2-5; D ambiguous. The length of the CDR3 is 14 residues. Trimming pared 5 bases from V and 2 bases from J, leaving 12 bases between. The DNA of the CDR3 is TGTGCCAGCAGTGACCTCTGCAGTCAAGAGACCCAGTACTTC. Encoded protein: CASSDLCSQETQYF.

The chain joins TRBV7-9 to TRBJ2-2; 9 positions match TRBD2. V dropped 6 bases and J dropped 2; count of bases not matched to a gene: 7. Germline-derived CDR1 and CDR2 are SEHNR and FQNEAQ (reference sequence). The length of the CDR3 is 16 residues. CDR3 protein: CASSLGGGVNTGELFF. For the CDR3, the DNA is TGTGCCAGCAGTTTGGGCGGGGGGGTAAACACCGGGGAGCTGTTTTTT.

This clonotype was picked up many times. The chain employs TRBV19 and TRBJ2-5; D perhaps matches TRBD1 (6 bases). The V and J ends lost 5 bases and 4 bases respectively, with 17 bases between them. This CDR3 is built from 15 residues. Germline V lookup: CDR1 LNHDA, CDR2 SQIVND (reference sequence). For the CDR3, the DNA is TGTGCCAGTAGTCCGCAACAGGGTTTGGGAGAGACCCAGTACTTC. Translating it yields CASSPQQGLGETQYF.

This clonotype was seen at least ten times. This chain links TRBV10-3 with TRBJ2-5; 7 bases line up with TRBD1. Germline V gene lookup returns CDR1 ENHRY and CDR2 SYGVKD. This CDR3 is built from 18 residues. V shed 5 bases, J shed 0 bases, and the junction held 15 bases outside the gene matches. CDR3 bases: TGTGCCATCAGTCCGAGTTCTGGACAGGAAAAGCACCAAGAGACCCAGTACTTC. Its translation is CAISPSSGQEKHQETQYF.

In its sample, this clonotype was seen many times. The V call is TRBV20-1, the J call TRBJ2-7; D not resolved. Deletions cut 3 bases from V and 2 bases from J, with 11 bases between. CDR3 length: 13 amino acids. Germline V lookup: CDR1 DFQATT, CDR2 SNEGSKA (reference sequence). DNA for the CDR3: TGCAGTGCTAGGACGGACCGGCCCTACGAGCAGTACTTC. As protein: CSARTDRPYEQYF.

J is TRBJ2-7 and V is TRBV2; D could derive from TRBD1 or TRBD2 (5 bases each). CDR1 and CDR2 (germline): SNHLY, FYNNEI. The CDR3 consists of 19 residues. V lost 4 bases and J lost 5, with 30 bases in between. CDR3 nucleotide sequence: TGTGCCAGCAGTGCCTTCTATAGGGACGGTGACGACAATCCTAACGAGCAGTACTTC. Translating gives CASSAFYRDGDDNPNEQYF. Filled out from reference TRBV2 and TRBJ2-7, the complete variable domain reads EPEVTQTPSHQVTQMGQEVILRCVPISNHLYFYWYRQILGQKVEFLVSFYNNEISEKSEIFDDQFSVERPDGSNFTLKIRSTKLEDSAMYFCASSAFYRDGDDNPNEQYFGPGTRLTVT.

CDR3 residues: CATSSRTTGSGYTF. CDR3 sequence (DNA): TGTGCCACCAGCAGCCGAACCACAGGGTCGGGCTACACCTTC. V gene TRBV15 combines with J gene TRBJ1-2, with D maybe TRBD1 (6 bases). Per germline, CDR1 LNHNV and CDR2 YYDKDF (reference sequence). Trimming took off 3 bases at V and 8 bases at J, with 16 bases between the two ends. CDR3 length equals 14 residues.